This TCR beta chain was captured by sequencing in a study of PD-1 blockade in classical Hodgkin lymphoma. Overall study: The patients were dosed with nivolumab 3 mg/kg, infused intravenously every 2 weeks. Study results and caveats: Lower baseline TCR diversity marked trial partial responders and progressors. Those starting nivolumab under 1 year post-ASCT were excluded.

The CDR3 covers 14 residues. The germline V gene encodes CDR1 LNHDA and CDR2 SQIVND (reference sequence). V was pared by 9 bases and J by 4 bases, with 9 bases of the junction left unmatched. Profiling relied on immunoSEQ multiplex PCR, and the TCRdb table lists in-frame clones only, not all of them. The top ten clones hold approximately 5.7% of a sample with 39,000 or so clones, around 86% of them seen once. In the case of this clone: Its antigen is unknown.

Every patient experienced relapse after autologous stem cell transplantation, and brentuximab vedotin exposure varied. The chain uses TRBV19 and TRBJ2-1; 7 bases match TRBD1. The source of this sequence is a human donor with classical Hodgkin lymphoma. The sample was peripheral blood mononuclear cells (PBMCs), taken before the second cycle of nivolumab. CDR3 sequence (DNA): TGTGCCAGCAAAGGGGGCGCTGGATACAATGAGCAGTTCTTC. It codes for CASKGGAGYNEQFF.